Shown below are 18 T cell receptor beta chains from a single sample sequenced in a study of T-cell reconstitution after alpha-beta-depleted transplantation in children. Unique molecular identifiers featured in how the TCRbeta library was prepared. TCRdb re-called the PCR reads through MiXCR, storing one row per CDR3 protein. The data contain around 250,000 distinct CDR3 sequences, 9.9% of them seen just once; the ten biggest clones take up around 9.1%. This specimen consisted of PBMCs from the stem cell graft donor, obtained from the stem cell graft. The origin of the receptors is a human donor who donated a stem cell graft to a child with SCID.

Ten or more counts support this clonotype. The chain employs TRBV29-1 and TRBJ2-6; D is undetermined. Trimming cost V 3 bases and J 0 bases, with 0 bases left between them. Germline V lookup: CDR1 SQVTM, CDR2 ANQGSEA. This CDR3 is 12 amino acids long. As DNA, the CDR3 is TGCAGCGTTGACTCTGGGGCCAACGTCCTGACTTTC. As protein: CSVDSGANVLTF.

This clonotype was detected a few times. The V and J genes are TRBV6-5 and TRBJ1-5; the D is unclear. Deletions cut 6 bases from V and 6 bases from J, with 18 bases between. Germline lookup yields CDR1 MNHEY and CDR2 SVGAGI. The CDR3 spans 15 residues. The CDR3 region has the DNA TGTGCCAGCAGCCTCGACCCTGACTTATCTCAGCCCCAGCATTTT. It is translated as CASSLDPDLSQPQHF.

DNA of the CDR3: TGTGCCAGCAGCCTCGTCCTAAGCCATTCACCCCTCCACTTT. Its translation is CASSLVLSHSPLHF. This sequence joins TRBV12-3 or TRBV12-4 and TRBJ1-6, with D unresolved. The V gene lost 6 bases and the J gene lost 8 bases, with 14 bases spanning the gap. The CDR3 is made up of 14 amino acids.

There are many counts of this clonotype. The chain carries TRBV4-1 and TRBJ2-7; no clear D gene. This CDR3 is 14 amino acids long. Germline V gives CDR1 MGHRA, CDR2 YSYEKL. The V end was cut by 0 bases, the J end by 0 bases, with 6 bases between. CDR3 in DNA: TGCGCCAGCAGCCAAGAGAAGGGCTCCTACGAGCAGTACTTC. As protein: CASSQEKGSYEQYF.

This clonotype was detected ten times or more. This chain links TRBV5-1 with TRBJ1-2, with 10 bases that match TRBD1. The CDR3 consists of 15 residues. The V segment lost 4 bases and the J segment 2 bases; nucleotides outside the gene matches: 5. Germline CDR1 and CDR2: SGHRS and YFSETQ. This CDR3 is CASSLDRGRNYGYTF. The CDR3 nucleotides are TGCGCCAGCAGCCTTGACAGGGGGCGAAACTATGGCTACACCTTC.

This clonotype has just a few counts. The genes are TRBV20-1 and TRBJ2-5, with D possibly being TRBD2 (7 bases). CDR1 and CDR2 from the germline V gene are DFQATT and SNEGSKA (reference sequence). The CDR3 contains 14 residues. V gave up 0 bases and J gave up 4 bases, with 12 bases separating them. CDR3 nucleotides: TGCAGTGCTAGAGAAGGGGGGGCATTAGAGACCCAGTACTTC. Its translation is CSAREGGALETQYF.

V usage is TRBV20-1 and J usage is TRBJ1-6; D gene uncertain. Trimming removed 6 bases at V and 3 bases at J, with 6 bases between. Germline assignment: CDR1 DFQATT and CDR2 SNEGSKA (reference sequence). The CDR3 extends over 12 amino acids. CDR3 amino acids: CSASYYNSPLHF. In DNA, the CDR3 is TGCAGTGCCAGTTACTATAATTCACCCCTCCACTTT.

This clonotype has a count of ten or more. The chain combines TRBV25-1 with TRBJ2-1; D is uncertain. CDR1 MGHDK and CDR2 SYGVNS come from the germline V gene. Trimming took off 1 base at V and 0 bases at J, with 10 bases between the two ends. The CDR3 consists of 16 residues. The CDR3 nucleotides read TGTGCCAGCAGTGAATCCCGGGTCGGCTCCTACAATGAGCAGTTCTTC. Amino acids: CASSESRVGSYNEQFF.

This clonotype has at least ten counts. The V and J genes are TRBV5-1 and TRBJ2-2; no definite D call. Germline CDR1 and CDR2: SGHRS and YFSETQ. The V gene lost 4 bases and the J gene lost 3 bases, with 16 bases spanning the gap. The CDR3 is made up of 16 amino acids. The CDR3 sequence is CASSPQTRTDTGELFF. DNA for the CDR3: TGCGCCAGCAGCCCTCAGACGAGAACCGACACCGGGGAGCTGTTTTTT. Full variable domain (outside the CDR3, taken from reference TRBV5-1 and TRBJ2-2): KAGVTQTPRYLIKTRGQQVTLSCSPISGHRSVSWYQQTPGQGLQFLFEYFSETQRNKGNFPGRFSGRQFSNSRSEMNVSTLELGDSALYLCASSPQTRTDTGELFFGEGSRLTVL.

This clonotype was counted between two and nine times. The J gene is TRBJ2-7, the V gene TRBV29-1; 10 nucleotides agree with TRBD2. V shed 6 bases and J 3 bases; nucleotides not matched to a gene: 2. There are 12 residues in the CDR3. From germline, CDR1 is SQVTM and CDR2 ANQGSEA. The CDR3 loop is CSVRTSGYEQYF. The CDR3 DNA is TGCAGCGTGAGGACTAGCGGCTACGAGCAGTACTTC.

This clonotype was seen many times. The V and J genes are TRBV12-3 or TRBV12-4 and TRBJ2-1; D is undetermined. The CDR3 is made up of 11 amino acids. V was pared by 3 bases and J by 10 bases, with 7 bases between. This CDR3 reads CASSLGSEQFF. The CDR3 nucleotides are TGTGCCAGCAGTTTGGGGTCGGAGCAGTTCTTC.

This chain links TRBV20-1 with TRBJ2-3; no clear D. Trimming left V 4 bases short and J 2 bases short, with 10 bases between. Germline-derived CDR1 and CDR2 are DFQATT and SNEGSKA (reference sequence). The length of the CDR3 is 13 residues. The CDR3 region is CSAIPGATDTQYF. CDR3 bases: TGCAGTGCTATCCCAGGCGCCACAGATACGCAGTATTTT.

The chain carries TRBV7-2 and TRBJ2-4, with TRBD1 matching 8 bases. Trimming took 5 bases from V and 3 from J; bases not matched to a gene: 6. The CDR3 runs to 15 residues. Germline V lookup: CDR1 SGHTA, CDR2 FQGNSA. This CDR3 is CASSGDRNGKNIQYF. CDR3 DNA sequence: TGTGCCAGCAGCGGGGACAGGAACGGCAAAAACATTCAGTACTTC.

This clonotype was found a few times. V gene TRBV5-1 combines with J gene TRBJ2-7; no reliable D call. The CDR3 length is 15 residues. Trimming removed 4 bases at V and 6 bases at J, with 20 bases between. CDR1 and CDR2 from the germline V gene are SGHRS and YFSETQ. In DNA form, the CDR3 reads TGCGCCAGCAGCCCCGCACAATCGTACCCTGTCGAGCAGTACTTC. Translating it yields CASSPAQSYPVEQYF.

This clonotype was counted ten times or more. CDR3 protein: CASSHSGAKDTQYF. For the CDR3, the DNA is TGTGCCAGCAGCCACTCAGGAGCGAAAGATACGCAGTATTTT. The rearrangement uses TRBV3-1 and TRBJ2-3, with unresolved D. Germline-derived CDR1 and CDR2 are LGHDT and YNNKEL (reference sequence). V lost 3 bases to trimming and J lost 5 bases, with 12 bases between them. There are 14 residues in the CDR3.

This clonotype was counted a few times. The CDR3: CASSFERGFDNEQFF. DNA for the CDR3: TGTGCCAGCAGCTTTGAGAGGGGTTTCGACAATGAGCAGTTCTTC. This chain links TRBV5-6 with TRBJ2-1; TRBD1 or TRBD2 may be the D gene (5 bases each). Germline assignment: CDR1 SGHDT and CDR2 YYEEEE. CDR3 size: 15 residues. The V and J ends lost 2 bases and 5 bases respectively, with 14 bases between them.

This clonotype was observed a handful of times. Germline is not matched at one junction end, which may reflect a read error. The chain has TRBV7-6 and TRBJ1-1; no firm D call. Germline-derived CDR1 and CDR2 are SGHVS and FNYEAQ. The CDR3 totals 14 residues. The CDR3 DNA follows: TGTGCCAGCAGCACCGACGAGCGGGGAAATCCCCTCCCCTTT. Protein: CASSTDERGNPLPF.

The sample holds a few counts of this clonotype. The chain joins TRBV27 to TRBJ2-7, with D perhaps TRBD2 (6 bases). The germline gives CDR1 MNHEY, CDR2 SMNVEV (reference sequence). V lost 5 bases, J lost 4 bases, and 9 bases lay in between. The CDR3 has 12 amino acids. The CDR3 region is CASSATRYEQYF. The CDR3 coding sequence is TGTGCCAGCAGTGCGACTAGATACGAGCAGTACTTC.